This T cell receptor (beta chain) appears in the sequencing data of a study of T cell repertoires in cytomegalovirus infection. Overall study context: Both recently identified HLA-C-restricted and well-studied HLA-B-restricted CMV epitopes were used in the study. General observations from the study: Ex vivo responses were dominated by HLA-C-restricted CMV-specific TCR beta clonotypes.

In TCRdb, the reads were re-called with MiXCR into one record per CDR3 protein. This sample has fewer than 1,000,000 distinct CDR3 sequences, with around 30% found just once. This clonotype was counted once. Antigen unknown. The CDR3 has 14 residues. V was pared by 7 bases and J by 3 bases, with 13 bases between. The genes are TRBV12-3 or TRBV12-4 and TRBJ2-1; D gene uncertain. Material: cultured CD8+ T cells from PBMCs, obtained from culture after CMV antigen stimulation. This TCR was recovered from a human donor in good health (CMV status not recorded). Some clones in this sample may be carry-over from other donors' samples. In nucleotides, the CDR3 is TGTGCCAGCACCCTAGGGTCTTACTACAATGAGCAGTTCTTC. This sequence encodes CASTLGSYYNEQFF.